The 32 T cell receptor beta chains presented below share a single source sample, sequenced in a study of OX40 agonist ivuxolimab in advanced cancers. TCRdb's table, derived via immunoSEQ multiplex PCR, lists solely in-frame clones and lacks some. The data show under 20,000 clones, with roughly 91% seen just once and over 45% held by the top ten. Sequenced here: CD4+ or CD8+ T cells sorted from blood, sampled in a trial of the OX40 agonist ivuxolimab. The receptors derive from an adult with an advanced solid tumor such as melanoma, head and neck, liver or kidney cancer.

This clone showed up just a few times. The V and J genes are TRBV7-2 and TRBJ2-7; 9 bases are a match to TRBD2. In germline, CDR1 is SGHTA, CDR2 FQGNSA. The junction had 9 bases not matched to a gene; V was cut back by 3 bases and J by 6 bases. The CDR3 is 15 residues long. CDR3: CASSLSYGLASEQYF. CDR3 nucleotide sequence: TGTGCCAGCAGCTTGAGTTACGGACTAGCGAGCGAGCAGTACTTC.

The chain has TRBV11-2 and TRBJ1-1; D uncertain. The germline V and J ends were trimmed by 4 bases and 1 base, with 4 bases remaining between them. Per germline, CDR1 SGHAT and CDR2 FQNNGV. The CDR3 length is 12 residues. The CDR3 nucleotides read TGTGCCAGCAGCTCGGGGAACACTGAAGCTTTCTTT. It translates to CASSSGNTEAFF.

The gene calls are TRBV11-2 and TRBJ2-7, with no clear D. V was pared by 3 bases and J by 1 base, with 7 bases between. Germline loops: CDR1 SGHAT, CDR2 FQNNGV. This CDR3 region has 13 residues. DNA for the CDR3: TGTGCCAGCAGCTTCGACACTTCCTACGAGCAGTACTTC. This encodes CASSFDTSYEQYF.

The rearrangement uses TRBV19 and TRBJ1-1, with D possibly matching TRBD1 (6 bases). The V end was cut by 0 bases, the J end by 7 bases, with 15 bases between. The germline V gene encodes CDR1 LNHDA and CDR2 SQIVND (reference sequence). CDR3 length equals 15 residues. This CDR3 reads CASSIDPGRDNEAFF. CDR3 in DNA: TGTGCCAGTAGTATAGATCCCGGCAGGGACAATGAAGCTTTCTTT.

The CDR3 loop is CASSQKQGEYGYTF. In DNA, the CDR3 is TGCGCCAGCAGCCAAAAACAGGGGGAATATGGCTACACCTTC. The genes are TRBV4-1 and TRBJ1-2, with 8 bases aligning to TRBD1. Germline V gene lookup returns CDR1 MGHRA and CDR2 YSYEKL. Trimming cost V 2 bases and J 5 bases; bases outside gene matches: 4. The CDR3 has 14 amino acids.

CDR3 sequence reads: CASSEYRGVGETQYF. In nucleotides, the CDR3 is TGTGCCAGCAGTGAATACAGGGGAGTCGGAGAGACCCAGTACTTC. The chain employs TRBV6-1 and TRBJ2-5, with 7 bases fitting TRBD1. Germline trimming cut 2 bases from V and 4 bases from J; bases unmatched to any gene: 7. The CDR3 has 15 amino acids. CDR1 and CDR2 (germline): MNHNS, SASEGT.

The rearrangement uses TRBV4-3 and TRBJ2-1; D might be TRBD2 (5 bases). V lost 1 base, J lost 5 bases, and 9 bases lay in between. CDR1 is LGHNA, CDR2 YSLEER, per germline. The CDR3 runs to 14 residues. The CDR3 spells CASSQGGPDNEQFF. CDR3 nucleotides: TGCGCCAGCAGCCAAGGAGGGCCCGACAATGAGCAGTTCTTC.

The chain links TRBV27 to TRBJ2-2, with 11 bases that match TRBD2. There are 18 residues in the CDR3. The germline V gene encodes CDR1 MNHEY and CDR2 SMNVEV (reference sequence). J was trimmed by 2 bases and V by 8 bases; bases with no gene match: 13. CDR3 sequence: CASCRTPGLAANTGELFF. The CDR3 bases are TGTGCCAGCTGCCGTACCCCGGGACTAGCGGCAAACACCGGGGAGCTGTTTTTT.

J is TRBJ2-7 and V is TRBV29-1; TRBD1 agrees at 7 bases. J was trimmed by 5 bases and V by 4 bases; bases with no gene match: 5. The length of the CDR3 is 12 residues. Germline CDR1 and CDR2: SQVTM and ANQGSEA. The CDR3 is CSVAGGRNEQYF. The CDR3, as DNA: TGCAGCGTTGCAGGGGGTAGGAACGAGCAGTACTTC.

This sequence joins TRBV5-6 and TRBJ1-2; 7 nucleotides agree with TRBD1. The germline V gene has CDR1 SGHDT and CDR2 YYEEEE. This CDR3 has 13 amino acids. J gave up 6 bases and V 1 base, and 3 bases lay outside the gene matches. The CDR3 reads CASSLRQGDGYTF. CDR3 sequence (DNA): TGTGCCAGCAGCTTGAGACAGGGCGATGGCTACACCTTC.

The chain employs TRBV14 and TRBJ1-3; no definite D call. The germline gives CDR1 SGHDN, CDR2 FVKESK. CDR3 length: 15 amino acids. The V gene lost 0 bases and the J gene lost 0 bases, with 6 bases spanning the gap. The CDR3 DNA is TGTGCCAGCAGCCAAGATCGGTACTCTGGAAACACCATATATTTT. This translates into CASSQDRYSGNTIYF.

The J gene is TRBJ2-2, the V gene TRBV29-1; D is uncertain. The CDR3 length is 13 residues. Trimming removed 4 bases from V and 1 base from J, with 7 bases in between. The germline V gene encodes CDR1 SQVTM and CDR2 ANQGSEA. CDR3 nucleotide sequence: TGCAGCGTTGGCTCCATGAACACCGGGGAGCTGTTTTTT. Its translation: CSVGSMNTGELFF.

J is TRBJ2-1 and V is TRBV18, with 13 nucleotides matching TRBD2. The germline V gene encodes CDR1 KGHSH and CDR2 LQKENI. The ends lost 3 bases at V and 3 bases at J; junction bases unmatched: 2. CDR3 size: 16 residues. The CDR3 DNA reads as TGTGCCAGCTCACCCGGGACTAGCGGGAACTACAATGAGCAGTTCTTC. It encodes CASSPGTSGNYNEQFF.

Notes on this clone: At one end, the junction sequence differs from germline, possibly due to a read error. The chain uses TRBV7-3 and TRBJ1-1; 8 bases map to TRBD1. Germline CDR1 is SGHTA and CDR2 is FQGTGA. The CDR3 contains 13 residues. This CDR3 reads CASSLDREAEAFF. CDR3 coding DNA: TGTGCTAGCAGTTTGGACAGGGAGGCTGAAGCTTTCTTT.

V is TRBV28 and J is TRBJ1-5, with TRBD1 matching over 9 bases. CDR3 length: 15 amino acids. Germline assignment: CDR1 MDHEN and CDR2 SYDVKM. Germline trimming cut 8 bases from V and 6 bases from J; bases unmatched to any gene: 11. CDR3: CASGTYRGLGQPQHF. The DNA for the CDR3 is TGTGCCAGCGGTACGTACAGGGGGCTGGGTCAGCCCCAGCATTTT.

The CDR3 DNA reads TGCGCCAGCAGCTCGGACCCAGGGGATGGGACTGAAGCTTTCTTT. It specifies CASSSDPGDGTEAFF. The chain couples TRBV5-1 to TRBJ1-1; D is possibly TRBD1 (6 bases). The CDR3 totals 15 residues. CDR1 is SGHRS, CDR2 YFSETQ, per germline. V was shortened by 3 bases and J by 5 bases, with 17 bases between the two germline ends.

The gene calls are TRBV5-6 and TRBJ1-1, with a tentative D call TRBD1 (5 bases). Trimming removed 3 bases at V and 5 bases at J, with 14 bases between. The CDR3 contains 14 residues. Germline V gene sequence: CDR1 SGHDT, CDR2 YYEEEE. DNA for the CDR3: TGTGCCAGCAGCTATCAGGGATCAAGAACTGAAGCTTTCTTT. Translated, it gives CASSYQGSRTEAFF.

The V call is TRBV28, the J call TRBJ2-7, with TRBD2 identical over 10 bases. Trimming at V came to 10 bases and at J to 0 bases, leaving 12 bases not matched to a gene. The CDR3 is made up of 16 amino acids. Germline V gene data show CDR1 as MDHEN and CDR2 as SYDVKM. The CDR3 spells CATTLGLAGASYEQYF. The CDR3 nucleotides are TGTGCCACCACATTGGGGCTAGCGGGAGCCTCCTACGAGCAGTACTTC. Full variable domain (missing parts from reference TRBV28 and TRBJ2-7): DVKVTQSSRYLVKRTGEKVFLECVQDMDHENMFWYRQDPGLGLRLIYFSYDVKMKEKGDIPEGYSVSREKKERFSLILESASTNQTSMYLCATTLGLAGASYEQYFGPGTRLTVT.

The V gene is TRBV28, the J gene TRBJ1-1; D may be TRBD1 (5 bases). The V and J ends lost 8 bases and 3 bases respectively, with 13 bases between them. The CDR3 has 13 residues. Germline values: CDR1 MDHEN, CDR2 SYDVKM. The CDR3 protein is CASLGRGYTEAFF. The CDR3 DNA is TGTGCCAGCCTTGGGAGGGGTTACACTGAAGCTTTCTTT. Looking up the rest from reference TRBV28 and TRBJ1-1 gives the full variable domain: DVKVTQSSRYLVKRTGEKVFLECVQDMDHENMFWYRQDPGLGLRLIYFSYDVKMKEKGDIPEGYSVSREKKERFSLILESASTNQTSMYLCASLGRGYTEAFFGQGTRLTVV.

The rearrangement uses TRBV28 and TRBJ1-2; 7 bases line up with TRBD1. The CDR3 is 13 amino acids. The V segment lost 6 bases and the J segment 3 bases; nucleotides outside the gene matches: 4. Germline V gene lookup returns CDR1 MDHEN and CDR2 SYDVKM. This CDR3 is CASRQQGDYGYTF. Here the CDR3 DNA reads TGTGCCAGCAGGCAGCAGGGGGACTATGGCTACACCTTC.

V and J are TRBV6-5 and TRBJ1-1; unclear D gene. Trimming shortened V by 2 bases and J by 0 bases, and 7 bases separated the two germline ends. CDR3 size: 14 residues. Germline-derived CDR1 and CDR2 are MNHEY and SVGAGI. The DNA of the CDR3 is TGTGCCAGCAGTTACGCCGAAATGAACACTGAAGCTTTCTTT. Translating it yields CASSYAEMNTEAFF.

J is TRBJ2-5 and V is TRBV9, with D perhaps assigned TRBD1 or TRBD2 (5 bases each). There are 16 residues in the CDR3. Germline CDR1 and CDR2: SGDLS and YYNGEE. Deletions cut 0 bases from V and 1 base from J, with 13 bases between. The CDR3 DNA sequence: TGTGCCAGCAGCGTAGATCGGGAAGGGGCCCAAGAGACCCAGTACTTC. This codes for CASSVDREGAQETQYF.

The genes are TRBV7-8 and TRBJ2-1, with D unclear. Germline values: CDR1 SGHVS, CDR2 FQNEAQ. This CDR3 has 15 residues. The V end was cut by 5 bases, the J end by 5 bases, with 16 bases between. CDR3 amino acids: CASSPYSPRDNEQFF. DNA for the CDR3: TGTGCCAGCAGCCCCTATAGCCCCAGAGACAATGAGCAGTTCTTC.

The V gene is TRBV10-3, the J gene TRBJ1-2; TRBD1 is a possible D gene (6 bases). The CDR3 contains 14 residues. V was pared by 4 bases and J by 4 bases, with 13 bases between. Germline-derived CDR1 and CDR2 are ENHRY and SYGVKD. The CDR3 DNA follows: TGTGCCATCAGTGGAAACAGGGACTTCTATGGCTACACCTTC. Protein: CAISGNRDFYGYTF.

The sample holds a few counts of this clone. V usage is TRBV5-4 and J usage is TRBJ2-7; D gene uncertain. This CDR3 is built from 15 residues. The germline V gene has CDR1 SGHNT and CDR2 YYREEE (reference sequence). Deletions cut 2 bases from V and 0 bases from J, with 12 bases between. CDR3 sequence reads: CASSFGPTGSYEQYF. The CDR3 DNA reads as TGTGCCAGCAGCTTCGGGCCTACCGGCTCCTACGAGCAGTACTTC. Combining the CDR3 with reference TRBV5-4 and TRBJ2-7 gives the whole variable domain ETGVTQSPTHLIKTRGQQVTLRCSSQSGHNTVSWYQQALGQGPQFIFQYYREEENGRGNFPPRFSGLQFPNYSSELNVNALELDDSALYLCASSFGPTGSYEQYFGPGTRLTVT.

The chain recombines TRBV27 with TRBJ2-7; D is unclear. Between the trimmed V and J ends, which lost 5 bases and 2 bases, there was a span of 13 bases. CDR1 is MNHEY and CDR2 is SMNVEV in the germline V gene (reference sequence). This CDR3 contains 14 residues. Here the CDR3 reads CASSRMNAAYEQYF. The CDR3, as DNA: TGTGCCAGCAGTCGAATGAATGCTGCCTACGAGCAGTACTTC.

J is TRBJ2-1 and V is TRBV1; the table's D call of TRBD2 was not tested on the DNA. TRBV1 counts as a pseudogene. This CDR3 contains 16 residues. Written as DNA, the CDR3 is TGCACCAGCAGCCAAATTAGCGGAAGCTCCTACAATGAGCAGTTCTTC. As protein: CTSSQISGSSYNEQFF.

The chain couples TRBV7-9 to TRBJ2-7, with 11 bases that match TRBD2. The CDR3 consists of 15 residues. Trimming removed 3 bases from V and 3 bases from J; junction bases left unmatched: 4. The germline V gene encodes CDR1 SEHNR and CDR2 FQNEAQ (reference sequence). The CDR3 region is CASSFGTSGYYEQYF. The CDR3 DNA reads as TGTGCCAGCAGCTTTGGGACTAGCGGTTACTACGAGCAGTACTTC.

The genes are TRBV7-2 and TRBJ1-2; possible D gene TRBD1, 5 bases. Germline V gene sequence: CDR1 SGHTA, CDR2 FQGNSA. Deletions cut 1 base from V and 2 bases from J, with 11 bases between. The CDR3 spans 15 residues. CDR3 protein: CASSLGAGLNYGYTF. The CDR3 DNA follows: TGTGCCAGCAGCTTAGGGGCAGGGCTAAACTATGGCTACACCTTC.

The CDR3 region is CASSLWPSPDNEQFF. Here the CDR3 DNA reads TGTGCCAGCAGCTTATGGCCTAGCCCAGACAATGAGCAGTTCTTC. The chain couples TRBV7-6 to TRBJ2-1; D is perhaps TRBD2 (5 bases). Germline loops: CDR1 SGHVS, CDR2 FNYEAQ. The CDR3 extends over 15 amino acids. Trimming pared 2 bases from V and 5 bases from J, leaving 13 bases between.

The rearrangement links TRBV5-1 to TRBJ2-1; D is unclear. Germline V lookup: CDR1 SGHRS, CDR2 YFSETQ. The CDR3 is 17 amino acids. Trimming took 1 base from V and 0 from J, leaving 14 bases between them. The CDR3 nucleotides read TGCGCCAGCAGCTTGTTCCCCCAGACCAGCTCCTACAATGAGCAGTTCTTC. Amino acid sequence: CASSLFPQTSSYNEQFF.

The chain recombines TRBV11-3 with TRBJ2-3; 9 bases are a match to TRBD1. Losses at the gene ends were 5 bases for V and 3 bases for J; bases not matched to a gene: 6. Looked up from germline, CDR1 is SGHNT and CDR2 is YENEEA. The CDR3 runs to 15 residues. CDR3 region: CASSNRDRETDTQYF. CDR3 nucleotides: TGTGCCAGCAGCAACCGGGACAGGGAGACAGATACGCAGTATTTT. The full variable domain, with the rest looked up from reference TRBV11-3 and TRBJ2-3, is EAGVVQSPRYKIIEKKQPVAFWCNPISGHNTLYWYLQNLGQGPELLIRYENEEAVDDSQLPKDRFSAERLKGVDSTLKIQPAELGDSAVYLCASSNRDRETDTQYFGPGTRLTVL.